The T cell receptor beta chain described here comes from a study of blood T cell repertoires in COVID-19. About the study: The samples span acute and convalescent COVID-19 from the United States, Italy and Spain. From T cells, B-cell-depleted T cells, or PBMCs came the material, which was cDNA or gDNA.

CDR3 size: 11 residues. Trimming left V 6 bases short and J 8 bases short, with 13 bases between. Germline CDR1 is DFQATT and CDR2 is SNEGSKA (reference sequence). Per the study methods: Amplification of reference gene primers provided the estimated nucleated cell counts. The method was immunoSEQ multiplex PCR; TCRdb's version includes in-frame clones alone and lacks a portion of them. V and J calls plus clone size are reproduced from that table; the DNA served to infer D and trimming. This sample carries 210,000 or so clones, 90% of them seen once, and the ten largest clones take about 0.58%. The source of this sequence is a man aged 45 to 65 with acute or convalescent COVID-19. The genes are TRBV20-1 and TRBJ1-2; D not resolved. Sequencing used peripheral blood. The CDR3 reads CSAARGGGYTF. In DNA, the CDR3 is TGCAGTGCGGCCAGAGGAGGCGGCTACACCTTC.